A single sample is the source of the 20 T cell receptor beta chains below, sequenced in a study of human T cells and chemical hapten exposure. Time point here: pre-sensitization, week 0. Treatment specified: therapeutic diphenylcyclopropenone sensitization with weekly scalp DPC. MiXCR, run by TCRdb on the RACE reads, gives a single entry per CDR3 protein. The sample includes 150,000 to 200,000 distinct CDR3 sequences, nearly 30% seen only once; the top ten take 2.5% to 3.5%. This sample comprised whole blood, obtained in connection with sensitization to the hapten diphenylcyclopropenone (DPC). The receptors derive from a woman aged 25 to 39 with alopecia areata. Some clones in this sample may be carry-over from other donors' samples.

In its sample, this clonotype was seen a few times. The J gene is TRBJ2-2, the V gene TRBV28, with a possible D match to TRBD2 (5 bases). The length of the CDR3 is 13 residues. Looked up from germline, CDR1 is MDHEN and CDR2 is SYDVKM. V was trimmed by 6 bases and J by 14 bases, leaving 19 bases between them. In DNA, the CDR3 is TGTGCCAGCAGCTCGACCGGACTGGGGAAACTGTTTTTT. This translates into CASSSTGLGKLFF.

This clonotype was seen more than once but under ten times. This sequence joins TRBV9 and TRBJ2-3; no definite D call. The V and J ends lost 4 bases and 0 bases respectively, with 15 bases between them. The CDR3 totals 16 residues. Germline V gives CDR1 SGDLS, CDR2 YYNGEE. The CDR3 loop reads CASSLRPQTSTDTQYF. The CDR3 DNA reads TGTGCCAGCAGCCTCCGCCCCCAAACTAGCACAGATACGCAGTATTTT.

The chain employs TRBV28 and TRBJ2-1, with D maybe TRBD2 (7 bases). Germline CDR1 and CDR2: MDHEN and SYDVKM. The V and J ends lost 8 bases and 9 bases respectively, with 17 bases between them. The CDR3 covers 13 residues. CDR3 residues: CASLGGGEGEQFF. The CDR3 coding sequence is TGTGCCAGCCTGGGAGGGGGAGAGGGTGAGCAGTTCTTC.

This chain links TRBV7-2 with TRBJ1-5; tentative D call: TRBD1 (5 bases). V lost 6 bases, J lost 3 bases, and 15 bases lay in between. The germline V gene has CDR1 SGHTA and CDR2 FQGNSA. This CDR3 region has 15 residues. The CDR3 spells CASRRDRDLNQPQHF. DNA of the CDR3: TGTGCCAGCAGACGTGACCGGGACCTCAATCAGCCCCAGCATTTT.

This clonotype was seen more than once but under ten times. The junction differs from germline at one of its ends, possibly a read error. The chain recombines TRBV28 with TRBJ1-6, with D hard to call. The CDR3 contains 11 residues. The germline gives CDR1 MDHEN, CDR2 SYDVKM. The CDR3 DNA follows: TGTGCCAGCAGTTTGGCTCAGGATTTTGACTTT. It encodes CASSLAQDFDF. Variable domain in full (rest from reference TRBV28 and TRBJ1-6): DVKVTQSSRYLVKRTGEKVFLECVQDMDHENMFWYRQDPGLGLRLIYFSYDVKMKEKGDIPEGYSVSREKKERFSLILESASTNQTSMYLCASSLAQDFDFGNGTRLTVT.

J is TRBJ1-6 and V is TRBV20-1, with 7 bases aligning to TRBD1. Germline CDR1 reads DFQATT; CDR2 reads SNEGSKA (reference sequence). The CDR3 has 16 amino acids. Trimming cost V 1 base and J 5 bases; bases outside gene matches: 8. DNA for the CDR3: TGCAGTGCTAGAGTTCACAGGGGCGAGGATAATTCACCCCTCCACTTT. Protein: CSARVHRGEDNSPLHF.

This clonotype came up a few times. Here the CDR3 reads CASSSQTGGYGYTF. The CDR3 DNA reads TGCGCCAGCAGCTCCCAGACAGGGGGCTATGGCTACACCTTC. This chain connects TRBV5-1 to TRBJ1-2, with TRBD1 matching 9 bases. The germline V gene encodes CDR1 SGHRS and CDR2 YFSETQ. The V and J ends lost 3 bases and 4 bases, in that order; junction bases with no gene match: 4. The CDR3 totals 14 residues.

This chain uses TRBV7-2 with TRBJ1-1, with no clear D. The CDR3 is 14 residues long. Trimming cost V 2 bases and J 4 bases, with 11 bases left between them. Looked up from germline, CDR1 is SGHTA and CDR2 is FQGNSA. CDR3 amino acids: CASSLYSEGTEAFF. The CDR3 DNA reads as TGTGCCAGCAGCTTATACAGCGAGGGCACTGAAGCTTTCTTT.

This clonotype was picked up a small number of times. The chain employs TRBV7-9 and TRBJ2-2, with unresolved D. V lost 2 bases to trimming and J lost 8 bases, with 3 bases between them. The CDR3 consists of 11 residues. Germline CDR1 is SEHNR and CDR2 is FQNEAQ (reference sequence). CDR3 sequence (DNA): TGTGCCAGCAGCTTACTAGGGGAGCTGTTTTTT. Protein sequence: CASSLLGELFF.

This chain joins TRBV29-1 and TRBJ2-3, with TRBD1 identical over 10 bases. The CDR3 length is 15 residues. The germline V gene has CDR1 SQVTM and CDR2 ANQGSEA. The ends lost 4 bases at V and 4 bases at J; junction bases unmatched: 8. The CDR3 coding sequence is TGCAGCGTTGGGGCGACAGGGGGCTTTGCAGATACGCAGTATTTT. Translation: CSVGATGGFADTQYF.

This chain connects TRBV7-2 to TRBJ2-7; D is ambiguous. CDR3 length: 14 residues. CDR1 and CDR2 from the germline V gene are SGHTA and FQGNSA. Trimming removed 1 base from V and 5 bases from J, with 12 bases in between. This CDR3 reads CASSLGLLENEQYF. The CDR3 bases are TGTGCCAGCAGCTTAGGGCTGTTGGAGAACGAGCAGTACTTC.

The CDR3 loop is CASSVQGDYGYTF. Written as DNA, the CDR3 is TGTGCCAGCAGTGTACAGGGTGACTATGGCTACACCTTC. J is TRBJ1-2 and V is TRBV28; D is perhaps TRBD1 (6 bases). Germline V lookup: CDR1 MDHEN, CDR2 SYDVKM. Trimming removed 5 bases at V and 3 bases at J, with 10 bases between. The CDR3 has 13 residues.

This clonotype has just a few counts. The chain carries TRBV24-1 and TRBJ2-1; unclear D gene. This CDR3 region has 12 residues. From germline, CDR1 is KGHDR and CDR2 SFDVKD. V was trimmed by 5 bases and J by 8 bases, leaving 9 bases between them. The CDR3, as DNA: TGTGCCACCAGTGCCCTCCCCGATGAGCAGTTCTTC. Translating gives CATSALPDEQFF.

This clonotype has just a few counts. The rearrangement uses TRBV6-5 and TRBJ2-3, with TRBD2 as a possible D gene (6 bases). V was pared by 8 bases and J by 5 bases, with 17 bases between. Per germline, CDR1 MNHEY and CDR2 SVGAGI. The CDR3 covers 14 residues. The CDR3, as DNA: TGTGCCAGCGGGAGGTTGACGGGAGAAGATACGCAGTATTTT. Its translation is CASGRLTGEDTQYF.

V usage is TRBV10-2 and J usage is TRBJ2-1; TRBD2 matches 15 bases. The CDR3 totals 16 residues. Germline V gene data show CDR1 as WSHSY and CDR2 as SAAADI. The ends lost 8 bases at V and 8 bases at J; junction bases unmatched: 10. The CDR3 coding sequence is TGCGCCAGCGGCGCCGGACTAGCGGGGGGGAGAGATGAGCAGTTCTTC. Residues: CASGAGLAGGRDEQFF.

Only a few counts were recorded for this clonotype. The V and J genes are TRBV6-5 and TRBJ2-6; D is uncertain. The CDR3 is 14 residues long. The germline V gene has CDR1 MNHEY and CDR2 SVGAGI. The ends were cut back, 4 bases at V and 4 bases at J, with 8 bases in the middle. CDR3 in amino acids: CASSSVRGANVLTF. The CDR3, as DNA: TGTGCCAGCAGTTCCGTCAGGGGGGCCAACGTCCTGACTTTC.

The chain uses TRBV28 and TRBJ2-2, with D hard to call. The CDR3 totals 12 residues. Trimming shortened V by 11 bases and J by 2 bases, and 9 bases separated the two germline ends. CDR1 is MDHEN and CDR2 is SYDVKM in the germline V gene. CDR3 protein: CASRVNTGELFF. For the CDR3, the DNA is TGTGCCTCCCGGGTTAACACCGGGGAGCTGTTTTTT.

The V and J genes are TRBV12-3 or TRBV12-4 and TRBJ2-1; 13 nucleotides align to TRBD2. V lost 4 bases and J lost 4; bases outside the gene matches: 10. This CDR3 spans 18 amino acids. The CDR3: CASSSRTSGSTGYNEQFF. CDR3 in DNA: TGTGCCAGCAGTTCAAGGACTAGCGGGAGTACGGGATACAATGAGCAGTTCTTC.

The CDR3 is CASSPGGGHPPYNEQFF. The CDR3 DNA sequence: TGCGCCAGCAGCCCTGGCGGCGGGCACCCACCTTACAATGAGCAGTTCTTC. The rearrangement joins TRBV5-1 to TRBJ2-1, with D maybe TRBD2 (5 bases). Germline-derived CDR1 and CDR2 are SGHRS and YFSETQ. The CDR3 is 17 amino acids. Trimming took 4 bases from V and 4 from J, leaving 21 bases between them.

As concerns this clonotype: One end of the junction is discordant with germline, which a read error may explain. V and J are TRBV2 and TRBJ1-4; 8 bases align to TRBD1. The CDR3 length is 16 residues. Germline values: CDR1 SNHLY, CDR2 FYNNEI. CDR3 sequence (DNA): TGTGCCAGCAGGGACCGGGACAGGACGTTAAATGGAAAACTGTTTTTT. Amino acid sequence: CASRDRDRTLNGKLFF.